A selection of T cell receptor beta chains follows, all from one sample in a study of T cell responses to AZD1222 COVID-19 vaccine. Repertoires were generated with immunoSEQ multiplex PCR, while TCRdb's copy carries only in-frame clones and drops some. The table includes 250,000 to 300,000 clones, 90% to 95% detected once. Source: peripheral blood, taken 28 days after the second AZD1222 dose. The receptor set was obtained from an adult who received the AZD1222 COVID-19 vaccine. The CDR3 runs from the conserved cysteine through the conserved F or W. A D gene is named only where the DNA matches it firmly. Size values are once, few and many counts, or a class for expanded clones, and some rows have none.

clone size: NA
V gene: TRBV4-3
J gene: TRBJ2-6
D gene: NA
CDR3 protein: CASSQDSGANVLTF
CDR3 DNA: TGCGCCAGCAGCCAAGATTCTGGGGCCAACGTCCTGACTTTC

clone size: NA
V gene: TRBV13
J gene: TRBJ2-3
D gene: NA
CDR3 protein: CASSRVSTDTQYF
CDR3 DNA: TGTGCCAGCAGCCGGGTCAGCACAGATACGCAGTATTTT

clone size: NA
V gene: TRBV27
J gene: TRBJ2-2
D gene: NA
CDR3 protein: CASSLLPPRRVTGELFF
CDR3 DNA: TGTGCCAGCAGTCTTCTCCCTCCGAGGAGGGTCACCGGGGAGCTGTTTTTT

clone size: NA
V gene: TRBV7-9
J gene: TRBJ2-7
D gene: NA
CDR3 protein: CASIQSGGRYEQYF
CDR3 DNA: TGTGCCAGCATCCAATCTGGGGGAAGGTACGAGCAGTACTTC

clone size: once
V gene: TRBV4-3
J gene: TRBJ2-1
D gene: TRBD2
CDR3 protein: CASSQSASGRSSYNEQFF
CDR3 DNA: TGCGCCAGCAGCCAATCGGCTAGCGGGAGAAGCTCCTACAATGAGCAGTTCTTC

clone size: NA
V gene: TRBV9
J gene: TRBJ2-7
D gene: NA
CDR3 protein: CASSSRDGIYEQYF
CDR3 DNA: TGTGCCAGCAGCAGTAGGGACGGAATCTACGAGCAGTACTTC

clone size: NA
V gene: TRBV5-1
J gene: TRBJ2-1
D gene: TRBD2
CDR3 protein: CASSLGTSSYNEQFF
CDR3 DNA: TGCGCCAGCAGCTTAGGGACTAGCAGCTACAATGAGCAGTTCTTC

clone size: NA
V gene: TRBV7-3
J gene: TRBJ2-1
D gene: NA
CDR3 protein: CASSWGGRSDEQFF
CDR3 DNA: TGTGCCAGCAGCTGGGGCGGGCGCAGCGATGAGCAGTTCTTC

clone size: NA
V gene: TRBV4-1
J gene: TRBJ1-5
D gene: NA
CDR3 protein: CASRYLIGGVRDQPQHF
CDR3 DNA: TGCGCCAGCAGGTACTTGATTGGGGGCGTTCGCGATCAGCCCCAGCATTTT

clone size: few
V gene: TRBV3-1/TRBV3-2
J gene: TRBJ1-2
D gene: TRBD1
CDR3 protein: CASSWTGDGYTF
CDR3 DNA: TGTGCCAGCAGCTGGACAGGGGATGGCTACACCTTC

clone size: NA
V gene: TRBV5-6
J gene: TRBJ1-5
D gene: TRBD1
CDR3 protein: CASSLSGTGHQPQHF
CDR3 DNA: TGTGCCAGCAGCTTATCCGGGACAGGGCATCAGCCCCAGCATTTT

clone size: NA
V gene: TRBV27
J gene: TRBJ1-2
D gene: TRBD1
CDR3 protein: CASSLLGGPGGYTF
CDR3 DNA: TGTGCCAGCAGTTTATTAGGGGGCCCCGGGGGCTACACCTTC

clone size: once
V gene: TRBV18
J gene: TRBJ1-5
D gene: TRBD1
CDR3 protein: CASSPGTGVNQPQHF
CDR3 DNA: TGTGCCAGCTCGCCGGGGACAGGGGTCAATCAGCCCCAGCATTTT

clone size: NA
V gene: TRBV4-1
J gene: TRBJ2-5
D gene: TRBD2
CDR3 protein: CASSQDGPRMMAGGGETQYF
CDR3 DNA: TGCGCCAGCAGCCAAGACGGGCCCCGGATGATGGCGGGAGGGGGGGAGACCCAGTACTTC

clone size: NA
V gene: TRBV7-8
J gene: TRBJ1-5
D gene: TRBD1
CDR3 protein: CASSPPGTADNKPQHF
CDR3 DNA: TGTGCCAGCAGCCCACCAGGGACAGCCGATAACAAGCCCCAGCATTTT

clone size: NA
V gene: TRBV15
J gene: TRBJ2-7
D gene: NA
CDR3 protein: CATSRGARGSSYEQYF
CDR3 DNA: TGTGCCACCAGCAGAGGAGCGAGGGGGAGCTCCTACGAGCAGTACTTC

clone size: NA
V gene: TRBV11-3
J gene: TRBJ2-7
D gene: NA
CDR3 protein: CASSSDGKQYF
CDR3 DNA: TGTGCCAGCAGCTCCGACGGTAAGCAGTACTTC

clone size: few
V gene: TRBV7-9
J gene: TRBJ1-6
D gene: NA
CDR3 protein: CASSLVEVGSPLHF
CDR3 DNA: TGTGCCAGCAGCTTGGTTGAAGTCGGCTCACCCCTCCACTTT

clone size: NA
V gene: TRBV6-5
J gene: TRBJ2-7
D gene: TRBD2
CDR3 protein: CASRGLADVYEQYF
CDR3 DNA: TGTGCCAGCAGGGGACTAGCGGATGTATACGAGCAGTACTTC

clone size: NA
V gene: TRBV5-5
J gene: TRBJ1-6
D gene: NA
CDR3 protein: CASSSPNSPLHF
CDR3 DNA: TGTGCCAGCAGTTCTCCTAATTCACCCCTCCACTTT

clone size: NA
V gene: TRBV5-1
J gene: TRBJ1-5
D gene: NA
CDR3 protein: CASSLGEGPHSNQPQHF
CDR3 DNA: TGCGCCAGCAGCTTGGGCGAAGGGCCTCATAGCAATCAGCCCCAGCATTTT

clone size: NA
V gene: TRBV11-2
J gene: TRBJ1-6
D gene: NA
CDR3 protein: CASSTRGNSPLHF
CDR3 DNA: TGTGCCAGCAGCACCAGGGGTAATTCACCCCTCCACTTT

clone size: NA
V gene: TRBV5-6
J gene: TRBJ2-7
D gene: TRBD2
CDR3 protein: CASSSGLAGGSYEQYF
CDR3 DNA: TGTGCCAGCAGCTCCGGACTAGCGGGGGGATCCTACGAGCAGTACTTC

clone size: NA
V gene: TRBV6-5
J gene: TRBJ1-6
D gene: NA
CDR3 protein: CASSYSSSPLHF
CDR3 DNA: TGTGCCAGCAGTTACTCGAGCTCACCCCTCCACTTT

clone size: NA
V gene: TRBV28
J gene: TRBJ2-7
D gene: NA
CDR3 protein: CAIQGQIYEQYF
CDR3 DNA: TGTGCCATCCAGGGCCAGATCTACGAGCAGTACTTC

clone size: NA
V gene: TRBV28
J gene: TRBJ2-1
D gene: TRBD2
CDR3 protein: CASSTGRAEINEQFF
CDR3 DNA: TGTGCCAGCAGTACCGGGAGGGCTGAAATCAATGAGCAGTTCTTC

clone size: NA
V gene: TRBV24-1
J gene: TRBJ2-3
D gene: NA
CDR3 protein: CAPYTQYF
CDR3 DNA: TGTGCCCCCTATACGCAGTATTTT

clone size: NA
V gene: TRBV12-5
J gene: TRBJ2-3
D gene: NA
CDR3 protein: CASGRGQSDTQYF
CDR3 DNA: TGTGCTAGTGGCAGAGGACAGTCAGATACGCAGTATTTT

clone size: NA
V gene: TRBV4-2
J gene: TRBJ2-1
D gene: TRBD2
CDR3 protein: CASSQESGGYNEQFF
CDR3 DNA: TGTGCCAGCAGCCAAGAGAGCGGGGGGTACAATGAGCAGTTCTTC

clone size: NA
V gene: TRBV21-1
J gene: TRBJ2-1
D gene: NA
CDR3 protein: CASSKGNRSGYNEQFF
CDR3 DNA: TGTGCCAGCAGCAAAGGAAACAGATCGGGGTACAATGAGCAGTTCTTC

clone size: once
V gene: TRBV27
J gene: TRBJ2-7
D gene: NA
CDR3 protein: CASSPQLEQYF
CDR3 DNA: TGTGCCAGCAGTCCGCAACTTGAGCAGTACTTC

clone size: NA
V gene: TRBV28
J gene: TRBJ1-5
D gene: TRBD1
CDR3 protein: CASSRGQGNQPQHF
CDR3 DNA: TGTGCCAGCAGTAGGGGACAGGGCAATCAGCCCCAGCATTTT

clone size: NA
V gene: TRBV2
J gene: TRBJ2-4
D gene: NA
CDR3 protein: CASNLRLAKNIQYF
CDR3 DNA: TGTGCCAGCAACCTTAGACTAGCCAAAAACATTCAGTACTTC

clone size: NA
V gene: TRBV20-1
J gene: TRBJ1-2
D gene: NA
CDR3 protein: CSAEAGYGYTF
CDR3 DNA: TGCAGTGCGGAGGCAGGTTATGGCTACACCTTC

clone size: once
V gene: TRBV11-3
J gene: TRBJ2-7
D gene: NA
CDR3 protein: CASSLDGQRNEQYF
CDR3 DNA: TGTGCCAGCAGCTTAGATGGACAGCGAAACGAGCAGTACTTC

clone size: NA
V gene: TRBV4-1
J gene: TRBJ1-2
D gene: TRBD1
CDR3 protein: CASSHSGRGDYGYTF
CDR3 DNA: TGCGCCAGCAGCCATTCTGGCAGGGGGGACTATGGCTACACCTTC

clone size: NA
V gene: TRBV7-2
J gene: TRBJ1-4
D gene: NA
CDR3 protein: CASSSRVDEKLFF
CDR3 DNA: TGTGCCAGCAGCTCTAGGGTAGATGAAAAACTGTTTTTT

clone size: NA
V gene: TRBV5-1
J gene: TRBJ1-2
D gene: NA
CDR3 protein: CASSLAFTGSVGYTF
CDR3 DNA: TGCGCCAGCAGCTTGGCATTCACAGGGTCGGTTGGCTACACCTTC

clone size: NA
V gene: TRBV5-1
J gene: TRBJ1-5
D gene: NA
CDR3 protein: CASSLSANQPQHF
CDR3 DNA: TGCGCCAGCAGCTTGTCGGCAAATCAGCCCCAGCATTTT

clone size: NA
V gene: TRBV27
J gene: TRBJ2-7
D gene: TRBD2
CDR3 protein: CASSLLGLASVRYF
CDR3 DNA: TGTGCCAGCAGTTTATTAGGACTAGCCTCAGTGCGGTACTTC

clone size: NA
V gene: TRBV28
J gene: TRBJ1-4
D gene: NA
CDR3 protein: CASSLWGAATNEKLFF
CDR3 DNA: TGTGCCAGCAGTTTGTGGGGGGCTGCAACTAATGAAAAACTGTTTTTT

clone size: NA
V gene: TRBV5-4
J gene: TRBJ2-2
D gene: NA
CDR3 protein: CASSLGSGSGELFF
CDR3 DNA: TGTGCCAGCAGCTTGGGATCGGGGTCCGGGGAGCTGTTTTTT